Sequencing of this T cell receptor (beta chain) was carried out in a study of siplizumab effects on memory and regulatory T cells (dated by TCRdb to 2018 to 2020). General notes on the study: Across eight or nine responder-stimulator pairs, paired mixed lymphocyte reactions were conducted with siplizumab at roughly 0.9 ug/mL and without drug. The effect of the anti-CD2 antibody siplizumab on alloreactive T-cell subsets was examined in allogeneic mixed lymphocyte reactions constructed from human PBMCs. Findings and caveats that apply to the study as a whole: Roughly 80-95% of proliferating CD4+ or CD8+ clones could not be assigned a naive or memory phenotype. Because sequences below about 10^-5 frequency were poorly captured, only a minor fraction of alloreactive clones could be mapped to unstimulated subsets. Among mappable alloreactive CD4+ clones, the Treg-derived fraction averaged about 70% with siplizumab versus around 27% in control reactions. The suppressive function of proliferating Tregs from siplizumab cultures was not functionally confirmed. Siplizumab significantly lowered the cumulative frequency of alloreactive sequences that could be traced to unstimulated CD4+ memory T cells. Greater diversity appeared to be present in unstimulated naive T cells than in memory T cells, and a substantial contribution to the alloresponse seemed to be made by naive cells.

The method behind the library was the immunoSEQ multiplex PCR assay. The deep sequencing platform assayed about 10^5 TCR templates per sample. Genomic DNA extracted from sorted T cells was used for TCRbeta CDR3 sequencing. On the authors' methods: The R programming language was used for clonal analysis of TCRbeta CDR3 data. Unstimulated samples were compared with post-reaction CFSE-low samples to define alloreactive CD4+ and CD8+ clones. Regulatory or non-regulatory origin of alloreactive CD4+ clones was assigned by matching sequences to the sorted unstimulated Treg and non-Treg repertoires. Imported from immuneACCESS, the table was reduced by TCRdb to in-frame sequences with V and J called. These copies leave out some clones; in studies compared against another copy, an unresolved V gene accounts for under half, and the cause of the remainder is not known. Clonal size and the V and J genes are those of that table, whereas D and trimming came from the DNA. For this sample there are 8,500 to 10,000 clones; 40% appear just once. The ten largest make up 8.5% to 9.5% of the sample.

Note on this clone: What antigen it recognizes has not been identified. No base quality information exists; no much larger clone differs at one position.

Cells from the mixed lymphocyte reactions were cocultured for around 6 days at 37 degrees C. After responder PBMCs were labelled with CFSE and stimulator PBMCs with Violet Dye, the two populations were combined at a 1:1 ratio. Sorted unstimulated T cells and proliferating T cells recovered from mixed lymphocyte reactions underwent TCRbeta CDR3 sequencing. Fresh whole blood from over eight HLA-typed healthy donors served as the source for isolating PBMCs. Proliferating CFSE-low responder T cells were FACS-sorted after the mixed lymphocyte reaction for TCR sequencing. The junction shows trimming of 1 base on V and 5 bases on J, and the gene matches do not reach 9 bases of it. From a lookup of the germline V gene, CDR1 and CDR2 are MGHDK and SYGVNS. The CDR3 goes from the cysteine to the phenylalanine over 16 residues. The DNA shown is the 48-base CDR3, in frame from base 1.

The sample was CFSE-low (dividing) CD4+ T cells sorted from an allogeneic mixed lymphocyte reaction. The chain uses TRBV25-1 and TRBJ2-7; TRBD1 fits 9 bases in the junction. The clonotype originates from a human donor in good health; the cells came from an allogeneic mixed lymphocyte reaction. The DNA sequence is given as TGTGCCAGCAGTGAATGGGGGACAGGGACATCTAACGAGCAGTACTTC. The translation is CASSEWGTGTSNEQYF.